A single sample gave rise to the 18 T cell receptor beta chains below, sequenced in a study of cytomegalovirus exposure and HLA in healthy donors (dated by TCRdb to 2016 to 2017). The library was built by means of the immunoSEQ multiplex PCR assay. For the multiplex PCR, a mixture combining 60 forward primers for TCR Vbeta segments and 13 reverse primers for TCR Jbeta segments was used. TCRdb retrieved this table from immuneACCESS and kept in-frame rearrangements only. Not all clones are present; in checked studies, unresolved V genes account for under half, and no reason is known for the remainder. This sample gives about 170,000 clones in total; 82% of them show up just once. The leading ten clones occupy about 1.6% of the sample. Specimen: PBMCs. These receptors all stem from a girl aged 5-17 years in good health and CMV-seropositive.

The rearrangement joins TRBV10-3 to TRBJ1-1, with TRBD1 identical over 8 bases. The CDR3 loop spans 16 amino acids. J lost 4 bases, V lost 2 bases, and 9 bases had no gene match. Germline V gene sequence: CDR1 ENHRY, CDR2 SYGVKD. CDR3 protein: CAISEAQGAYGTEAFF. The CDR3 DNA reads TGTGCCATCAGTGAGGCGCAGGGGGCTTATGGCACTGAAGCTTTCTTT.

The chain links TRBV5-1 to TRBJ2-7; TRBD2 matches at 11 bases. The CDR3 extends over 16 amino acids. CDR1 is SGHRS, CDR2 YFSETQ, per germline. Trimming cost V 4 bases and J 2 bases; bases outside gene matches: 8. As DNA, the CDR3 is TGCGCCAGCAGCCCTATTAGCGGGAGGGCCACCTACGAGCAGTACTTC. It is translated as CASSPISGRATYEQYF.

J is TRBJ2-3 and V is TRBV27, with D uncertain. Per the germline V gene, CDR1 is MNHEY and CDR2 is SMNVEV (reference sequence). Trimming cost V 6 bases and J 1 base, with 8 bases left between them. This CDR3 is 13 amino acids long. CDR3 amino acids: CASRPTGTDTQYF. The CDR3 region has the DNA TGTGCCAGCAGACCTACCGGCACAGATACGCAGTATTTT.

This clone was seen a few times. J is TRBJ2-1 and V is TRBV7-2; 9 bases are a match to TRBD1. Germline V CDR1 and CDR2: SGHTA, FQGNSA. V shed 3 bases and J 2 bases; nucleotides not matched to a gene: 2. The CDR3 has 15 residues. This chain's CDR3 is CASSFDRGTYNEQFF. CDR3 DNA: TGTGCCAGCAGCTTCGACAGGGGGACCTACAATGAGCAGTTCTTC.

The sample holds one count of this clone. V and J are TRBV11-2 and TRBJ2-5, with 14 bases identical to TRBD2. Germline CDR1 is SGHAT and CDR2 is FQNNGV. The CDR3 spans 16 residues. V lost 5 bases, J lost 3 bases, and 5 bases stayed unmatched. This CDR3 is CASSPWGLAGEETQYF. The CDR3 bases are TGTGCCAGCAGCCCCTGGGGACTAGCGGGGGAAGAGACCCAGTACTTC.

CDR3 sequence reads: CASSGGGSGGRTEAFF. The CDR3 region has the DNA TGTGCCAGCAGTGGGGGGGGTTCGGGGGGCCGTACTGAAGCTTTCTTT. This chain links TRBV6-1 with TRBJ1-1; D possibly corresponds to TRBD1 (6 bases). The ends were cut back, 4 bases at V and 5 bases at J, with 20 bases in the middle. The CDR3 extends over 16 amino acids. CDR1 is MNHNS, CDR2 SASEGT, per germline.

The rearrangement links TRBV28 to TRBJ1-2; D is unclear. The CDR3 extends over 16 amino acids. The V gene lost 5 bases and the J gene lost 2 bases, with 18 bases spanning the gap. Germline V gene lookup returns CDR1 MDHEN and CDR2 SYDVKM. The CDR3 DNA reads TGTGCCAGCAGTATTCTATGGGAGTATACGAACTATGGCTACACCTTC. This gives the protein CASSILWEYTNYGYTF.

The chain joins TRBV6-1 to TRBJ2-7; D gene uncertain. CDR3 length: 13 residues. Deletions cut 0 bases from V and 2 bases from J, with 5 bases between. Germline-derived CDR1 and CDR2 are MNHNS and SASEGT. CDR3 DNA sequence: TGTGCCAGCAGTGAAGCCAGGACCTACGAGCAGTACTTC. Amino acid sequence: CASSEARTYEQYF.

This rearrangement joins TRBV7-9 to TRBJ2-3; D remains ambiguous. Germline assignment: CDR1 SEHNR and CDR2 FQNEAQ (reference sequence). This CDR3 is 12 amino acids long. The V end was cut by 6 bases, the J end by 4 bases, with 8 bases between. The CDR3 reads CASSSSPDTQYF. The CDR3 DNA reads TGTGCCAGCAGTTCTAGTCCAGATACGCAGTATTTT.

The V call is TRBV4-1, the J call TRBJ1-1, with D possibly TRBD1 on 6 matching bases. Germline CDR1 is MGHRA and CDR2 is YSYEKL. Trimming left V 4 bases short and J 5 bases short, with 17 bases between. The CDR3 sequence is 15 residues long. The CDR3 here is CASSPLQGRDTEAFF. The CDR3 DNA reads TGCGCCAGCAGCCCTCTACAGGGAAGGGATACTGAAGCTTTCTTT.

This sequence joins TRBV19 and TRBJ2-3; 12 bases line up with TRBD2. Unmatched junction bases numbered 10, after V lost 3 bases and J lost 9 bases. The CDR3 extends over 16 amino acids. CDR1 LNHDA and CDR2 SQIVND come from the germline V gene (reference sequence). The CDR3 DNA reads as TGTGCCAGTAGTATTTGGACTAGCGGGAAGCGTAGCACGCAGTATTTT. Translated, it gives CASSIWTSGKRSTQYF.

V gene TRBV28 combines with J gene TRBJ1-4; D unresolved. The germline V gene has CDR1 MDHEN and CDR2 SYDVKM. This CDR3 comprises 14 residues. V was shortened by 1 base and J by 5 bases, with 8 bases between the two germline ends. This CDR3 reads CASSLFEENEKLFF. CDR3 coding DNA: TGTGCCAGCAGTTTATTTGAGGAGAATGAAAAACTGTTTTTT.

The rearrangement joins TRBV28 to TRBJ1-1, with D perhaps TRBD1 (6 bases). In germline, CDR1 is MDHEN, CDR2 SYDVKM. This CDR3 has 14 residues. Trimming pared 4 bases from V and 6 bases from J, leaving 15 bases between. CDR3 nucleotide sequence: TGTGCCAGCAGTTCCCCGGGCAGGGGCGCTGAAGCTTTCTTT. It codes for CASSSPGRGAEAFF.

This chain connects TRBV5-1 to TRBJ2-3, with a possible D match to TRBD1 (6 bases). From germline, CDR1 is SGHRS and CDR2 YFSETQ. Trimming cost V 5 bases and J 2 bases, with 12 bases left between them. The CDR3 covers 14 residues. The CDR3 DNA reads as TGCGCCAGCAGACCGGACAGATTCACAGATACGCAGTATTTT. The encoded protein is CASRPDRFTDTQYF.

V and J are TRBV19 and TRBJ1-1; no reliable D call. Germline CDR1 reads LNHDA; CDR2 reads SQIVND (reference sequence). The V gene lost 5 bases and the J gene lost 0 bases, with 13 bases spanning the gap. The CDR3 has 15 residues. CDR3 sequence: CASSPERSLNTEAFF. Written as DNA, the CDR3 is TGTGCCAGTAGTCCTGAACGGTCCTTGAACACTGAAGCTTTCTTT.

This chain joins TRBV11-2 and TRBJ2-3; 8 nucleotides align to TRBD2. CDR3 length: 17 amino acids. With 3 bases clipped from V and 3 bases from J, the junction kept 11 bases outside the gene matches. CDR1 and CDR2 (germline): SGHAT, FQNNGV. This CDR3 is CASSFNPGRAMTDTQYF. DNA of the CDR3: TGTGCCAGCAGCTTTAATCCCGGGAGGGCCATGACAGATACGCAGTATTTT.

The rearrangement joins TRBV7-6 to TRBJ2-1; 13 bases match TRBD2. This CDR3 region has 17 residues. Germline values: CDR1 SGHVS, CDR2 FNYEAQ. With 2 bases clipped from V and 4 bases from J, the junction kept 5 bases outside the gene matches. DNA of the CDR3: TGTGCCAGCAGCTTATTACTAGCGGGAGGGGCATACAATGAGCAGTTCTTC. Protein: CASSLLLAGGAYNEQFF.

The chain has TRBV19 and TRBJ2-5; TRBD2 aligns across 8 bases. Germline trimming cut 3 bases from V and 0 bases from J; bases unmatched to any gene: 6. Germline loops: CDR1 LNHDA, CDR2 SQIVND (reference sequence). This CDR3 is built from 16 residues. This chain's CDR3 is CASSIGGVKYQETQYF. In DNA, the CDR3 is TGTGCCAGTAGTATCGGGGGGGTAAAGTACCAAGAGACCCAGTACTTC. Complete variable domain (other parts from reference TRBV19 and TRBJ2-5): DGGITQSPKYLFRKEGQNVTLSCEQNLNHDAMYWYRQDPGQGLRLIYYSQIVNDFQKGDIAEGYSVSREKKESFPLTVTSAQKNPTAFYLCASSIGGVKYQETQYFGPGTRLLVL.